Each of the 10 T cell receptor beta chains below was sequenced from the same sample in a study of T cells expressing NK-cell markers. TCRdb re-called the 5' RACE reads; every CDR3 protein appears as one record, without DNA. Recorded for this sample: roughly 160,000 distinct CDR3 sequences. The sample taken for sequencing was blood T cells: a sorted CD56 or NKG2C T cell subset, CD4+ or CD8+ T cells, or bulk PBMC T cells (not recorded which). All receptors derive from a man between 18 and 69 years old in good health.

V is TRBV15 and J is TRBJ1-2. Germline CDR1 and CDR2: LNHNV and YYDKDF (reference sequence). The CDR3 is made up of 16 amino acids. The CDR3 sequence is CATSRDRGDFNYGYTF.

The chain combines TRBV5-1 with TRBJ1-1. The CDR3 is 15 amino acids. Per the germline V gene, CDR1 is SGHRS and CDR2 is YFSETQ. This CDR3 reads CASSLRLPLGPEAFF.

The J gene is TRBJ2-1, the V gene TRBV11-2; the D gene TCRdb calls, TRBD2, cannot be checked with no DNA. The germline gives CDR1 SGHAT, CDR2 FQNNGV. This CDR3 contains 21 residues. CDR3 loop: CASSLGGASGGQRPPYNEQFF.

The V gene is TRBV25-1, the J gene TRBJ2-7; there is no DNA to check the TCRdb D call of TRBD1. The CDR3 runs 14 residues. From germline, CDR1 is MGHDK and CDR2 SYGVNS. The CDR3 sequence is CASSDSGGGYEQYF.

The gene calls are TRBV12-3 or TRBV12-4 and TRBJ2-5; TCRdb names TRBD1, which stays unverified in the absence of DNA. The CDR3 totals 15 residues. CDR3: CASSTRGGREETQYF.

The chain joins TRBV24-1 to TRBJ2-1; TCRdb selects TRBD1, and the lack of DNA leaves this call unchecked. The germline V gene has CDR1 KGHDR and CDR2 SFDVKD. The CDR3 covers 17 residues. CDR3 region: CATSGSRADGHYNEQFF.

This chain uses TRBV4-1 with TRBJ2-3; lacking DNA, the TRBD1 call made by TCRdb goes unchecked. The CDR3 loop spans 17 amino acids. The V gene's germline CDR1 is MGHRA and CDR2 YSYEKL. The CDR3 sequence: CASSHRDWDGGTDTQYF.

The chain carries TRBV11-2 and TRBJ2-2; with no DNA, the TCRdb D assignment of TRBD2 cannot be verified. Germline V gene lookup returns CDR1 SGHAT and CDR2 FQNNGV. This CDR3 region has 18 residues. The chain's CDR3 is CASSFSPVGRIGTGELFF. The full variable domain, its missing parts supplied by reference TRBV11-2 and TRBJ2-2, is EAGVAQSPRYKIIEKRQSVAFWCNPISGHATLYWYQQILGQGPKLLIQFQNNGVVDDSQLPKDRFSAERLKGVDSTLKIQPAKLEDSAVYLCASSFSPVGRIGTGELFFGEGSRLTVL.

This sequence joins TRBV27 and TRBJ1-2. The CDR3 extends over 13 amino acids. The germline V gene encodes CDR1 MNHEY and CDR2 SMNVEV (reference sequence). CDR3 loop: CASSSQATYGYTF.

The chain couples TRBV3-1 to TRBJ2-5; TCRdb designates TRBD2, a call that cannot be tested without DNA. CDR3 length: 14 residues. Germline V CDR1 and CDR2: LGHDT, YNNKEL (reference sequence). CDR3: CASSNRREEETQYF.